Shown below are 28 T cell receptor beta chains from a single sample sequenced in a study of shared clonotypes between healthy human individuals. TCRdb's table, derived via immunoSEQ multiplex PCR, lists solely in-frame clones and lacks some. The sample shows about 1,500,000 clones, over 95% of them seen only once. The sample was naive CD4+ T cells sorted from blood. Subset defined: CD45RA+ positively selected. The origin of the receptors is a man younger than 40 in good health.

The chain has TRBV9 and TRBJ2-3; D gene ambiguous. CDR1 and CDR2 (germline): SGDLS, YYNGEE. The ends were cut back, 4 bases at V and 5 bases at J, with 11 bases in the middle. The CDR3 spans 13 residues. The CDR3 reads CASSPRAGDTQYF. In DNA, the CDR3 is TGTGCCAGCAGCCCCCGAGCCGGAGATACGCAGTATTTT.

Worth noting for this clone: Within the sample, other DNA sequences also encode this same CDR3. The rearrangement uses TRBV20-1 and TRBJ2-3; D is uncertain. This CDR3 is built from 11 residues. Looked up from germline, CDR1 is DFQATT and CDR2 is SNEGSKA (reference sequence). V was shortened by 3 bases and J by 4 bases, with 5 bases between the two germline ends. In DNA form, the CDR3 reads TGCAGTGCTAGTTCAGCAGATACGCAGTATTTT. As protein: CSASSADTQYF.

The chain employs TRBV5-4 and TRBJ2-1; a possible D gene is TRBD1 (6 bases). The germline CDR1 and CDR2 sequences are SGHNT and YYREEE (reference sequence). CDR3 length equals 18 residues. The V end lost 0 bases, the J end lost 3 bases, and 19 bases lay between the germline ends. The DNA for the CDR3 is TGTGCCAGCAGCTTGGCCTGGGGTTCTGGGGACAACTACAATGAGCAGTTCTTC. Translated: CASSLAWGSGDNYNEQFF.

The rearrangement uses TRBV14 and TRBJ2-7; D is unresolved. There are 13 residues in the CDR3. Germline V gene data show CDR1 as SGHDN and CDR2 as FVKESK. V gave up 7 bases and J gave up 1 base, with 11 bases separating them. The CDR3 reads CASTAWGSYEQYF. CDR3 in DNA: TGTGCCAGCACCGCGTGGGGATCCTACGAGCAGTACTTC.

This sequence joins TRBV29-1 and TRBJ2-5; D gene ambiguous. Trimming cost V 3 bases and J 1 base, with 9 bases left between them. Germline V CDR1 and CDR2: SQVTM, ANQGSEA. This CDR3 spans 13 amino acids. The DNA of the CDR3 is TGCAGCGTTGATACTGGGATCCAAGAGACCCAGTACTTC. It encodes CSVDTGIQETQYF.

The chain joins TRBV2 to TRBJ2-3, with D perhaps matching TRBD2 (5 bases). The V and J ends lost 3 bases and 8 bases respectively, with 9 bases between them. CDR1 SNHLY and CDR2 FYNNEI come from the germline V gene. CDR3 length: 12 residues. This CDR3 is CASSDIGLTQYF. The CDR3 nucleotides are TGTGCCAGCAGTGATATCGGACTTACGCAGTATTTT.

This chain uses TRBV5-6 with TRBJ2-7; D is undetermined. The CDR3 consists of 12 residues. Per germline, CDR1 SGHDT and CDR2 YYEEEE. The V gene lost 3 bases and the J gene lost 3 bases, with 7 bases spanning the gap. CDR3 sequence reads: CASSSFLYEQYF. CDR3 in DNA: TGTGCCAGCAGCTCCTTCCTCTACGAGCAGTACTTC.

The chain joins TRBV29-1 to TRBJ2-1, with TRBD2 matching 8 bases. Looked up from germline, CDR1 is SQVTM and CDR2 is ANQGSEA. The V segment lost 1 base and the J segment 8 bases; nucleotides outside the gene matches: 7. This CDR3 contains 14 residues. The CDR3 here is CSVEAGGPFDEQFF. CDR3 bases: TGCAGCGTTGAAGCGGGAGGGCCTTTTGATGAGCAGTTCTTC.

V and J are TRBV2 and TRBJ1-1; TRBD1 matches at 9 bases. Per the germline V gene, CDR1 is SNHLY and CDR2 is FYNNEI. This CDR3 contains 12 residues. Trimming at V came to 6 bases and at J to 9 bases, leaving 5 bases not matched to a gene. Here the CDR3 reads CASRPTGGKAFF. DNA for the CDR3: TGTGCCAGCAGACCTACAGGGGGCAAAGCTTTCTTT.

The CDR3 loop reads CASSFGTGQETQYF. CDR3 coding DNA: TGTGCCAGCAGCTTCGGGACAGGACAAGAGACCCAGTACTTC. The chain recombines TRBV7-9 with TRBJ2-5; TRBD1 matches at 8 bases. Germline V gene sequence: CDR1 SEHNR, CDR2 FQNEAQ (reference sequence). The ends lost 3 bases at V and 2 bases at J; junction bases unmatched: 2. The CDR3 extends over 14 amino acids.

V and J are TRBV5-6 and TRBJ1-1, with a weak D call TRBD1 (6 bases). The CDR3 totals 16 residues. The V gene's germline CDR1 is SGHDT and CDR2 YYEEEE. Trimming stripped 1 base from V and 2 bases from J, with 15 bases between. In nucleotides, the CDR3 is TGTGCCAGCAGCTTGTTCGGGGGCCATGATAACACTGAAGCTTTCTTT. Its protein product is CASSLFGGHDNTEAFF.

The genes are TRBV6-5 and TRBJ1-1, with no clear D. The length of the CDR3 is 15 residues. In germline, CDR1 is MNHEY, CDR2 SVGAGI. V lost 2 bases and J lost 2, with 12 bases in between. The DNA for the CDR3 is TGTGCCAGCAGTTACAGGGTTGGGGTAAACACTGAAGCTTTCTTT. Its translation: CASSYRVGVNTEAFF.

The chain joins TRBV14 to TRBJ2-6; D perhaps matches TRBD1 (5 bases). Trimming pared 1 base from V and 1 base from J, leaving 8 bases between. The length of the CDR3 is 16 residues. Germline CDR1 SGHDN, CDR2 FVKESK. CDR3 coding DNA: TGTGCCAGCAGCCAAGTGTCAGGGTCTGGGGCCAACGTCCTGACTTTC. Translated: CASSQVSGSGANVLTF.

The chain couples TRBV29-1 to TRBJ1-4; tentative D call: TRBD1 (5 bases). Germline assignment: CDR1 SQVTM and CDR2 ANQGSEA. Trimming shortened V by 4 bases and J by 7 bases, and 10 bases separated the two germline ends. This CDR3 contains 12 residues. The CDR3 nucleotides read TGCAGCGTTGGGTGGGGGAGTGAAAAACTGTTTTTT. The encoded protein is CSVGWGSEKLFF.

The rearrangement links TRBV30 to TRBJ2-7; 10 positions match TRBD2. The V segment lost 7 bases and the J segment 7 bases; nucleotides outside the gene matches: 13. Germline CDR1 is GTSNPN and CDR2 is SVGIG (reference sequence). This CDR3 spans 14 amino acids. The CDR3 sequence is CALKWIAGGLEQYF. CDR3 nucleotides: TGTGCCTTGAAGTGGATAGCGGGAGGATTAGAGCAGTACTTC. Full variable domain (rest looked up from reference TRBV30 and TRBJ2-7): SQTIHQWPATLVQPVGSPLSLECTVEGTSNPNLYWYRQAAGRGLQLLFYSVGIGQISSEVPQNLSASRPQDRQFILSSKKLLLSDSGFYLCALKWIAGGLEQYFGPGTRLTVT.

V usage is TRBV27 and J usage is TRBJ2-1; 9 positions agree with TRBD1. Germline V CDR1 and CDR2: MNHEY, SMNVEV (reference sequence). The J segment lost 2 bases and the V segment lost 7 bases, leaving 6 bases of the junction unmatched. CDR3 length: 15 residues. The CDR3 DNA follows: TGTGCCAGCACTCCGGGACAGGGTCCCTACAATGAGCAGTTCTTC. The encoded protein is CASTPGQGPYNEQFF.

The chain uses TRBV19 and TRBJ2-1; 10 nucleotides line up with TRBD2. With V trimmed by 4 bases and J by 4 bases, 10 bases remained unmatched. CDR1 is LNHDA and CDR2 is SQIVND in the germline V gene (reference sequence). This CDR3 comprises 17 residues. The CDR3 loop is CASSKTTSGTLYNEQFF. The CDR3 DNA follows: TGTGCCAGTAGTAAAACCACTAGCGGGACGTTATACAATGAGCAGTTCTTC.

The V and J genes are TRBV5-1 and TRBJ2-3, with 7 bases fitting TRBD1. This CDR3 has 16 amino acids. Trimming removed 4 bases from V and 0 bases from J; junction bases left unmatched: 8. Germline V gene sequence: CDR1 SGHRS, CDR2 YFSETQ. The CDR3 sequence is CASSDRETSSTDTQYF. CDR3 nucleotides: TGCGCCAGCAGCGACAGGGAGACCTCTAGCACAGATACGCAGTATTTT.

The rearrangement links TRBV11-2 to TRBJ2-5; 7 bases match TRBD2. The CDR3 is 15 amino acids. Per germline, CDR1 SGHAT and CDR2 FQNNGV. Trimming removed 7 bases from V and 2 bases from J; junction bases left unmatched: 10. CDR3 amino acids: CASTRGEGWQETQYF. CDR3 coding DNA: TGTGCCAGCACGCGAGGGGAGGGGTGGCAAGAGACCCAGTACTTC.

The rearrangement uses TRBV18 and TRBJ1-5; 7 bases align to TRBD1. The germline V gene has CDR1 KGHSH and CDR2 LQKENI. CDR3 length: 16 residues. The V segment lost 6 bases and the J segment 7 bases; nucleotides outside the gene matches: 15. The CDR3 region is CASSPDRVVSDQPQHF. The CDR3 region has the DNA TGTGCCAGCTCTCCAGACAGGGTGGTGTCCGACCAGCCCCAGCATTTT.

This clone was recorded once. At one of its ends the junction is not consistent with the germline gene, which may arise from a read error. V gene TRBV18 combines with J gene TRBJ2-5; possible D gene TRBD2, 5 bases. This CDR3 is built from 13 residues. The germline V gene has CDR1 KGHSH and CDR2 LQKENI. The CDR3 DNA reads as TGTGCCAGCTCAGGGAGATTACAAGAGACCCGGTACTTC. Residues: CASSGRLQETRYF.

This sequence joins TRBV30 and TRBJ2-7; 7 positions agree with TRBD1. CDR1 is GTSNPN, CDR2 SVGIG, per germline (reference sequence). V trimming: 6 bases; J trimming: 2 bases; junction bases outside the gene matches: 10. The CDR3 sequence is 14 residues long. The CDR3: CACNKDRAAYEQYF. As DNA, the CDR3 is TGTGCCTGCAATAAAGACAGGGCAGCCTACGAGCAGTACTTC.

The chain joins TRBV11-3 to TRBJ2-3, with D tentatively TRBD1 (7 bases). Trimming shortened V by 5 bases and J by 9 bases, and 15 bases separated the two germline ends. The CDR3 is made up of 13 amino acids. Germline V gene lookup returns CDR1 SGHNT and CDR2 YENEEA. The CDR3 sequence: CASSPGGAGTQYF. CDR3 in DNA: TGTGCCAGCAGCCCAGGGGGTGCGGGAACGCAGTATTTT.

The rearrangement links TRBV7-9 to TRBJ1-5; D is uncertain. The CDR3 is 16 residues long. Germline V gene sequence: CDR1 SEHNR, CDR2 FQNEAQ (reference sequence). Trimming shortened V by 1 base and J by 3 bases, and 13 bases separated the two germline ends. The CDR3, as DNA: TGTGCCAGCAGCTTAGGATCCGGGATCCACAATCAGCCCCAGCATTTT. It codes for CASSLGSGIHNQPQHF.

About this clone itself: The sample carries other DNA sequences with the same CDR3. This sequence joins TRBV7-9 and TRBJ1-5; TRBD1 agrees at 7 bases. The CDR3 is 14 amino acids. Germline CDR1 is SEHNR and CDR2 is FQNEAQ (reference sequence). Trimming cost V 6 bases and J 2 bases; bases outside gene matches: 4. CDR3 nucleotide sequence: TGTGCCAGCAGTTCCGACAGGGGCAATCAGCCCCAGCATTTT. Encoded protein: CASSSDRGNQPQHF.

In this sample, this clone turned up once. The genes are TRBV5-1 and TRBJ1-1, with a weak D call TRBD1 (6 bases). This CDR3 contains 15 residues. Germline CDR1 reads SGHRS; CDR2 reads YFSETQ. V lost 4 bases to trimming and J lost 5 bases, with 18 bases between them. As DNA, the CDR3 is TGCGCCAGCAGCAAACTAACAGGGAAGAAGACTGAAGCTTTCTTT. Translation gives CASSKLTGKKTEAFF.

The chain has TRBV9 and TRBJ1-4; D is perhaps TRBD1 (6 bases). Germline values: CDR1 SGDLS, CDR2 YYNGEE. The CDR3 is 14 residues long. Trimming shortened V by 0 bases and J by 8 bases, and 11 bases separated the two germline ends. The CDR3 bases are TGTGCCAGCAGCGTAGGAGGAGGGGGGGAAAAACTGTTTTTT. Protein: CASSVGGGGEKLFF.

V usage is TRBV9 and J usage is TRBJ2-3; a weak D match, TRBD1 (6 bases). From germline, CDR1 is SGDLS and CDR2 YYNGEE. The CDR3 sequence is 17 residues long. Trimming cost V 1 base and J 0 bases, with 15 bases left between them. In DNA form, the CDR3 reads TGTGCCAGCAGCGTATTAGGCTTTACAGGGAGCACAGATACGCAGTATTTT. Its translation is CASSVLGFTGSTDTQYF.